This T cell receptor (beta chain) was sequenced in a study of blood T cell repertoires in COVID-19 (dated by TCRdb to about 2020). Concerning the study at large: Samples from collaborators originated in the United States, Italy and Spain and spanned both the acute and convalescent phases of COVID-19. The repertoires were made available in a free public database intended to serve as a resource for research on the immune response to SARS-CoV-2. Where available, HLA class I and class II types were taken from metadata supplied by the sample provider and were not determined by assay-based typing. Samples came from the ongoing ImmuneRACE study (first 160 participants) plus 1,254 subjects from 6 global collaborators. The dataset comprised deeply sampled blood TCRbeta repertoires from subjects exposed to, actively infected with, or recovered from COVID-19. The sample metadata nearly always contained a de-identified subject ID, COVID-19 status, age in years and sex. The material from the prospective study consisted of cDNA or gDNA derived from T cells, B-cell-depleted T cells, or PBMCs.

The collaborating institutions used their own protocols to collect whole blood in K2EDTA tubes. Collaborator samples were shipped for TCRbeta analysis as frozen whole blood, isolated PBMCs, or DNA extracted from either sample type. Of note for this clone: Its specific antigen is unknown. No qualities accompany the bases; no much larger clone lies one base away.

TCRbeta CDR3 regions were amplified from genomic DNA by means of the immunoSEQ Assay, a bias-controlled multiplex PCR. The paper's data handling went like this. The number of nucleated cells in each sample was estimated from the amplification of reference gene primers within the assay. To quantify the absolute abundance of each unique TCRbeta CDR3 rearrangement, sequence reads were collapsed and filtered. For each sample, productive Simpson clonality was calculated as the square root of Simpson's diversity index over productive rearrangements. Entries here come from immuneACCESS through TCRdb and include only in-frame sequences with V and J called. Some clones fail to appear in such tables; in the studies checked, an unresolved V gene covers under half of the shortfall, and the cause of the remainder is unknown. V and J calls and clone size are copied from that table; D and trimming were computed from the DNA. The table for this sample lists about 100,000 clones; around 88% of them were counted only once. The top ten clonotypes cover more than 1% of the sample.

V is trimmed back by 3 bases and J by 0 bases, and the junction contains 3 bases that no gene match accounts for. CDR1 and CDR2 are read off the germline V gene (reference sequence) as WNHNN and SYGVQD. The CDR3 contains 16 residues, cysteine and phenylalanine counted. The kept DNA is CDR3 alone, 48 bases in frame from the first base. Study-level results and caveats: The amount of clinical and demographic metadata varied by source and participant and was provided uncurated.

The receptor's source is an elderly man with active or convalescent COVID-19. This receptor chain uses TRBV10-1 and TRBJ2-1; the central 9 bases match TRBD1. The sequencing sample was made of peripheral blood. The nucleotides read TGCGCCAGCAGTGACGGGACAGGGATCTCCTACAATGAGCAGTTCTTC. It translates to CASSDGTGISYNEQFF.